This is a list of T cell receptor gamma chains from one sample in a study of human gamma delta and Vdelta1 T cells. No antigen is known for these receptors. TCRdb reprocessed the PCR reads using CATT. Of 4,000 to 5,000 gamma-chain clones in the sample, more than 30% were seen once. Specimen: Vdelta1 gamma-delta T cells from blood grown in culture (DOT cells). These receptors were taken from a human donor in good health. The conserved cysteine and the conserved F or W are not part of the CDR3 here. Fields, in order: J gene, clone size, V gene, CDR3 protein. The size entry is marked missing in some rows and otherwise reads once, few, many or a size class.

j_gene: TRGJ1/TRGJ2; abundance: few; v_gene: TRGV4; CDR3aa: ATWPIRYKKL
j_gene: TRGJ1/TRGJ2; abundance: few; v_gene: TRGV4; CDR3aa: ATWDGLEGKNYYKKL
j_gene: TRGJ1/TRGJ2; abundance: -; v_gene: TRGV2; CDR3aa: ATWDGPSSNYYKKL
j_gene: TRGJP2; abundance: few; v_gene: TRGV2; CDR3aa: ATWDGSDSSDWIKT
j_gene: TRGJ1/TRGJ2; abundance: few; v_gene: TRGV4; CDR3aa: ATWDGPGRYYKKL
j_gene: TRGJ1/TRGJ2; abundance: -; v_gene: TRGV9; CDR3aa: ALWEANYYKKL
j_gene: TRGJ1/TRGJ2; abundance: -; v_gene: TRGV10; CDR3aa: AAHPHKKL
j_gene: TRGJ1/TRGJ2; abundance: -; v_gene: TRGV3; CDR3aa: ATWDRPDGFKKL
j_gene: TRGJP1; abundance: few; v_gene: TRGV10; CDR3aa: AASPLWFKI
j_gene: TRGJ1/TRGJ2; abundance: -; v_gene: TRGV2; CDR3aa: ATWDGKYYKKL
j_gene: TRGJ1/TRGJ2; abundance: few; v_gene: TRGV4; CDR3aa: ATWDGGVSLGKKL
j_gene: TRGJ1/TRGJ2; abundance: once; v_gene: TRGV4; CDR3aa: ATWEIWYKKL
j_gene: TRGJP1; abundance: -; v_gene: TRGV10; CDR3aa: AAWDYIGFKI
j_gene: TRGJ1/TRGJ2; abundance: medium-sized; v_gene: TRGV5; CDR3aa: ATWDRYKKL
j_gene: TRGJ1/TRGJ2; abundance: -; v_gene: TRGV4; CDR3aa: ATWDGLGYKKL
j_gene: TRGJ1/TRGJ2; abundance: -; v_gene: TRGV5; CDR3aa: ATWDGPSYYKKL
j_gene: TRGJ1/TRGJ2; abundance: large; v_gene: TRGV5; CDR3aa: ATWDGDNYKKL
j_gene: TRGJ1/TRGJ2; abundance: once; v_gene: TRGV2; CDR3aa: ATWDGEYYKKL
j_gene: TRGJ1/TRGJ2; abundance: -; v_gene: TRGV5P; CDR3aa: ATPHKKL
j_gene: TRGJ1/TRGJ2; abundance: few; v_gene: TRGV9; CDR3aa: ALWLNYYKKL
j_gene: TRGJ1/TRGJ2; abundance: -; v_gene: TRGV2; CDR3aa: ATWDGQGKKL
j_gene: TRGJP2; abundance: once; v_gene: TRGV5; CDR3aa: ATWDRGDWIKT